This T cell receptor beta chain was recovered during a study of T cell changes during pregnancy in multiple sclerosis. Repertoires were generated with immunoSEQ multiplex PCR, while TCRdb's copy carries only in-frame clones and drops some. The sample consists of 90,000 or so clones, about 93% of them appearing once. This CDR3 is 13 amino acids long. The V and J ends lost 4 bases and 7 bases, in that order; junction bases with no gene match: 5. Germline loops: CDR1 SGHRS, CDR2 YFSETQ. The clonotype originates from a female donor in good health, enrolled as a control in a pregnancy study. Sequencing used peripheral blood, obtained after pregnancy. This sequence joins TRBV5-1 and TRBJ2-1; TRBD2 aligns across 7 bases. For the CDR3, the DNA is TGCGCCAGCAGCGGGAGGGCCCAAAATGAGCAGTTCTTC. Translation gives CASSGRAQNEQFF. The complete variable domain, with remaining parts taken from reference TRBV5-1 and TRBJ2-1, reads KAGVTQTPRYLIKTRGQQVTLSCSPISGHRSVSWYQQTPGQGLQFLFEYFSETQRNKGNFPGRFSGRQFSNSRSEMNVSTLELGDSALYLCASSGRAQNEQFFGPGTRLTVL.